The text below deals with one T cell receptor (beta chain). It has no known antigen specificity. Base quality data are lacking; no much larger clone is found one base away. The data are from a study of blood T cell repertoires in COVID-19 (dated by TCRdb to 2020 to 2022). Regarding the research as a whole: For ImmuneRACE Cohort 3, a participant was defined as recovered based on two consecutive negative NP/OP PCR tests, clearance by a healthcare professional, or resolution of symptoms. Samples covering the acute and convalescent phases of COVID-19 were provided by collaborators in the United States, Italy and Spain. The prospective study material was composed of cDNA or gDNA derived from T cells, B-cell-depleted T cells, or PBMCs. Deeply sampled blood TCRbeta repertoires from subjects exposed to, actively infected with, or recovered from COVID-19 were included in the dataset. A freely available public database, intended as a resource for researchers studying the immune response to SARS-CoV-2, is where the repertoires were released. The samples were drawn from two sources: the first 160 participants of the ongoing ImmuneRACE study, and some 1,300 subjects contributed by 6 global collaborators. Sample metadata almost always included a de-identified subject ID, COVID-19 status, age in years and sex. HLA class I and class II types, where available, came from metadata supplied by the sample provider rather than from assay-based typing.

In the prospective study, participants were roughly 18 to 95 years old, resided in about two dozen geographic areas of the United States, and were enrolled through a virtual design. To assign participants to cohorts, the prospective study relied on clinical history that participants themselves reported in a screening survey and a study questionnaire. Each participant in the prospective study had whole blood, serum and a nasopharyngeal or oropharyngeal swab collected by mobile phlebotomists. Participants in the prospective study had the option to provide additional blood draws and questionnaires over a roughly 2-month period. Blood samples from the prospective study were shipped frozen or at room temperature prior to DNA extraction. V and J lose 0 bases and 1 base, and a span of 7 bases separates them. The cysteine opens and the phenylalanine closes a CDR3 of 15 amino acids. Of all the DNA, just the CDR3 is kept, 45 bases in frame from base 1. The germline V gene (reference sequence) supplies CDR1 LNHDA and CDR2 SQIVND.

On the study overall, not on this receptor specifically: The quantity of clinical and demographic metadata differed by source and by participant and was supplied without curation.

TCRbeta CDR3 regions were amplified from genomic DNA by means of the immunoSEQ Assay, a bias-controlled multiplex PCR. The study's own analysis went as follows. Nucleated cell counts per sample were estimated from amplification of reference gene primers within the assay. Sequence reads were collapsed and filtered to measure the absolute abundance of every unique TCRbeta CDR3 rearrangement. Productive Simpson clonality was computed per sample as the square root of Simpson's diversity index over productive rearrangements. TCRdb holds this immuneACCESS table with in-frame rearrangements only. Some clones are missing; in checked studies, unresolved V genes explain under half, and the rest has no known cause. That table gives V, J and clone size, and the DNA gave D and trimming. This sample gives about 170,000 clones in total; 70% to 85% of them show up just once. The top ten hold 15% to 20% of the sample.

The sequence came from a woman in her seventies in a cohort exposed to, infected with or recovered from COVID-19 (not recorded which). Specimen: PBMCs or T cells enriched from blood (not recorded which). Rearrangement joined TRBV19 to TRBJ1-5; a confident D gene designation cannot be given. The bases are TGTGCCAGTAGTATAGACAGGTGGAGCAATCAGCCCCAGCATTTT. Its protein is CASSIDRWSNQPQHF.